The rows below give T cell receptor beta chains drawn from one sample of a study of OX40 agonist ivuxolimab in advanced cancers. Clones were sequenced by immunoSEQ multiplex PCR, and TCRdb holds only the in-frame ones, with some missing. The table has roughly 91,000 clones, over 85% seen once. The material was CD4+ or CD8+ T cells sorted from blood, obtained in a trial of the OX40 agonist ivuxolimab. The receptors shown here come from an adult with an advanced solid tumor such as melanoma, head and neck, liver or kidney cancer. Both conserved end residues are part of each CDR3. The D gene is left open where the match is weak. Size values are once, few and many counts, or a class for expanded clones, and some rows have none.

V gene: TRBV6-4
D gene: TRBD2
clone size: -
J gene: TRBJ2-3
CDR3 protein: CASSGTSGSYTDTQYF
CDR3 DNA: TGTGCCAGCAGTGGGACTAGCGGGTCCTACACAGATACGCAGTATTTT

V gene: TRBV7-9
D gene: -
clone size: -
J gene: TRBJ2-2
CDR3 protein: CASSLRRSGGLKNTGELFF
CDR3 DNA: TGTGCCAGCAGCTTAAGAAGATCTGGGGGGCTGAAAAACACCGGGGAGCTGTTTTTT

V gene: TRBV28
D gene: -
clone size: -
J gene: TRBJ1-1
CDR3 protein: CASSPWAPEEAFF
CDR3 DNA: TGTGCCAGCAGTCCATGGGCTCCGGAAGAAGCTTTCTTT

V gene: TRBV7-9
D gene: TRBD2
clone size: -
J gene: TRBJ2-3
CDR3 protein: CASSLVAGGRTDTQYF
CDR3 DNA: TGTGCCAGCAGCTTGGTGGCGGGGGGCAGAACAGATACGCAGTATTTT

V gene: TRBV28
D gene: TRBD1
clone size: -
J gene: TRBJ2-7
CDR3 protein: CASSGGQGVYEQYF
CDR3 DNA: TGTGCCAGCAGTGGGGGACAGGGGGTCTACGAGCAGTACTTC

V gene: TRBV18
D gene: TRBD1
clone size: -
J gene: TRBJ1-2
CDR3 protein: CASSPIGTGGVYGYTF
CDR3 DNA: TGTGCCAGCTCACCGATCGGGACAGGCGGCGTCTATGGCTACACCTTC

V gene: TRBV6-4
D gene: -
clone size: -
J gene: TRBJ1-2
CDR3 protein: CASSISPRYGYTF
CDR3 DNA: TGTGCCAGCTCAATCAGCCCTCGCTATGGCTACACCTTC

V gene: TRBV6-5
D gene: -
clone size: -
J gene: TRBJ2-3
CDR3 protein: CASSSPQGTDTQYF
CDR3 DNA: TGTGCCAGCAGTTCCCCCCAGGGGACGGATACGCAGTATTTT

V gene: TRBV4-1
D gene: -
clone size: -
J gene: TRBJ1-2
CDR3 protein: CASSQDSYGYTF
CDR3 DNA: TGCGCCAGCAGCCAAGATAGCTATGGCTACACCTTC

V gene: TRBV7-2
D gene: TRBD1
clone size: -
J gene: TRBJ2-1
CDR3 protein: CASSLGQGRSEQFF
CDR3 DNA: TGTGCCAGCAGCTTGGGACAGGGGCGAAGCGAGCAGTTCTTC

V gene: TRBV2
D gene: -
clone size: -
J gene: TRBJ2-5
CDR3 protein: CASRQYETQYF
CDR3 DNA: TGTGCCAGCCGACAATACGAGACCCAGTACTTC

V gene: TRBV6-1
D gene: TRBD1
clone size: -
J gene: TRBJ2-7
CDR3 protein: CASSLERGPREQYF
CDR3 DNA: TGTGCCAGCAGTCTAGAGAGGGGGCCCCGAGAGCAGTACTTC

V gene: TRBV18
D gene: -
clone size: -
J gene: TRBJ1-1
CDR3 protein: CASSRDQVGSGTEAFF
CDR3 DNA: TGTGCCAGCTCTCGGGACCAGGTAGGATCGGGGACTGAAGCTTTCTTT

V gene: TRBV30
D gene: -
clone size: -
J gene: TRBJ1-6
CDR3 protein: CACTGSSPLHF
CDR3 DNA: TGTGCCTGCACAGGGAGTAGCCCCCTCCACTTT

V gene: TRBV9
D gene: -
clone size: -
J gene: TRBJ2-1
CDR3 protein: CASSVGGVPNYNEQFF
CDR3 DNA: TGTGCCAGCAGCGTAGGAGGGGTCCCCAACTACAATGAGCAGTTCTTC

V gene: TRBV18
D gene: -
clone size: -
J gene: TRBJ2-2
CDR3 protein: CASSQTGLFANTGELFF
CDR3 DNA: TGTGCCAGCTCACAAACAGGACTTTTCGCGAACACCGGGGAGCTGTTTTTT

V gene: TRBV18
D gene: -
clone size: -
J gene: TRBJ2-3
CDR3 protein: CASSPGSTDTQYF
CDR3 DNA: TGTGCCAGCTCACCTGGAAGCACAGATACGCAGTATTTT

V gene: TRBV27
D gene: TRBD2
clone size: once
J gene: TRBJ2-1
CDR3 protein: CASSLRSSGEPFF
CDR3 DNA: TGTGCCAGCAGTCTCCGATCTAGCGGGGAACCGTTCTTC

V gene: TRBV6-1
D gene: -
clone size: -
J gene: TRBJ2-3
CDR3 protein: CASNDGGDTQYF
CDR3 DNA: TGTGCCAGCAACGACGGAGGGGATACGCAGTATTTT

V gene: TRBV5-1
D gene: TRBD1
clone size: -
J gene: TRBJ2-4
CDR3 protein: CASSLGDRGLIQYF
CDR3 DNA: TGCGCCAGCAGCTTGGGCGACAGGGGGCTCATTCAGTACTTC

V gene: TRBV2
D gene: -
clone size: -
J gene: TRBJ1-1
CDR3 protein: CATQGPGGTEAFF
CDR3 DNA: TGTGCCACTCAAGGCCCCGGAGGGACTGAAGCTTTCTTT

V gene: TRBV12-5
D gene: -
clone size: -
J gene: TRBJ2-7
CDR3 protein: CASGSNSGTPYEQYF
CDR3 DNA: TGTGCTAGTGGTTCGAACTCCGGGACCCCCTACGAGCAGTACTTC

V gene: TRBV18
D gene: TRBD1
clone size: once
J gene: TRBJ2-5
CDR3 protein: CASSPTGGWETQYF
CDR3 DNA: TGTGCCAGCTCTCCAACAGGGGGCTGGGAGACCCAGTACTTC

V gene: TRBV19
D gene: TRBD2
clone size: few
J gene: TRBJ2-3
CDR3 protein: CASSETSGGARHTQYF
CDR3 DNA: TGTGCCAGTAGTGAGACTAGCGGGGGGGCCCGTCATACGCAGTATTTT

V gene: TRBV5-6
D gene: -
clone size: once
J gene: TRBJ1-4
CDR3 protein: CASSFLGTTNEKLFF
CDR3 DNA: TGTGCCAGCAGCTTTCTGGGAACAACTAATGAAAAACTGTTTTTT

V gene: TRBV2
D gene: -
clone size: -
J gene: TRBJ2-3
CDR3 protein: CASRKASIDTQYF
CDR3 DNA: TGTGCCAGCAGAAAGGCTTCAATAGATACGCAGTATTTT

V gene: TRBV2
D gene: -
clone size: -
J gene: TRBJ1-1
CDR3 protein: CASRGDVNTEAFF
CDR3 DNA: TGTGCCAGCAGGGGAGACGTGAACACTGAAGCTTTCTTT

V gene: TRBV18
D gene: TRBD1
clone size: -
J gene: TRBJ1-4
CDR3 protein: CASSPDRVVEKLFF
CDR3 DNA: TGTGCCAGCTCACCTGACAGGGTGGTCGAAAAACTGTTTTTT

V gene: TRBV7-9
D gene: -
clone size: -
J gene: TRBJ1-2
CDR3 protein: CASSPPRLVKNYGYTF
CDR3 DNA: TGTGCCAGCAGTCCCCCCCGCTTAGTCAAAAACTATGGCTACACCTTC

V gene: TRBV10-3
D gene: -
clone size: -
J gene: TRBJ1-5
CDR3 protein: CAIGSNQPQHF
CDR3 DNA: TGTGCCATCGGGTCAAATCAGCCCCAGCATTTT

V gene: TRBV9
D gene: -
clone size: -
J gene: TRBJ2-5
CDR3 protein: CASSVAGNQETQYF
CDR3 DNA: TGTGCCAGCAGCGTAGCCGGGAACCAAGAGACCCAGTACTTC

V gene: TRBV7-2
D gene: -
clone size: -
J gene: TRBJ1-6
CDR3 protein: CASSLSLPGTNSPLHF
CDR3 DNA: TGTGCCAGCAGCTTGTCCCTTCCAGGGACTAATTCACCCCTCCACTTT

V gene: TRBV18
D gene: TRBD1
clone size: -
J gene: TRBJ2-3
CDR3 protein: CASSPDRGLGADTQYF
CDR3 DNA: TGTGCCAGCTCACCCGACAGGGGGCTAGGCGCAGATACGCAGTATTTT

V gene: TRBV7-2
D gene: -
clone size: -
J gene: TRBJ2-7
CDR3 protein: CASSERGTESYEQYF
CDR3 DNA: TGTGCCAGCAGTGAGCGAGGGACCGAGTCCTACGAGCAGTACTTC

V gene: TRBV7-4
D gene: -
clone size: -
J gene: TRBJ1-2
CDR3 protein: CASSPSGGYGYTF
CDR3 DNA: TGTGCCAGCAGCCCCAGTGGCGGCTATGGCTACACCTTC

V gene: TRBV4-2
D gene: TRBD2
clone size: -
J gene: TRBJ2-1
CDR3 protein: CASSQAGAAGGRGDEQFF
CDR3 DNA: TGTGCCAGCAGCCAAGCGGGCGCAGCGGGGGGGCGGGGTGATGAGCAGTTCTTC

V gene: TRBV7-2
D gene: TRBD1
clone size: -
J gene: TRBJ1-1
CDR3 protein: CASSGGQGRGTEAFF
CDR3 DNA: TGTGCCAGCAGCGGAGGACAGGGTAGGGGCACTGAAGCTTTCTTT

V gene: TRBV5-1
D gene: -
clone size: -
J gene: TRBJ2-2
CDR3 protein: CASSLAGAVSGELFF
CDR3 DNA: TGCGCCAGCAGCTTGGCGGGGGCAGTCAGCGGGGAGCTGTTTTTT

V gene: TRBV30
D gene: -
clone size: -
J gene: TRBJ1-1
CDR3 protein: CAWRSSSTEAFF
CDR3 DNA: TGTGCCTGGAGGTCGAGCAGCACTGAAGCTTTCTTT

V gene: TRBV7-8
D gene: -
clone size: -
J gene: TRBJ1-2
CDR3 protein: CASSLEVGPHYGYTF
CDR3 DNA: TGTGCCAGCAGCTTAGAAGTGGGTCCCCACTATGGCTACACCTTC

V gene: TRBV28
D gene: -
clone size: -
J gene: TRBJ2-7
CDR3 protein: CATFPGPPLDYEQYF
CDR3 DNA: TGTGCCACCTTCCCAGGGCCCCCTTTGGACTACGAGCAGTACTTC

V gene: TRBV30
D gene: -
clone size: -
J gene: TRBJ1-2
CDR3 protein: CAWTGPFNYGYTF
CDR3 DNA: TGTGCCTGGACAGGGCCGTTTAACTATGGCTACACCTTC

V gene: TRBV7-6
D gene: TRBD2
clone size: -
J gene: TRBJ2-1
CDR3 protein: CASSFLGRGVYNEQFF
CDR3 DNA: TGTGCCAGCAGCTTCTTAGGGCGGGGGGTGTACAATGAGCAGTTCTTC